The 31 T cell receptor beta chains below all came from one sample that was sequenced in a study of T cell repertoires in cytomegalovirus infection. A single record per CDR3 protein comes from TCRdb applying MiXCR to the reads. The sample yields approximately 500,000 distinct CDR3 sequences, approximately 15% seen once. The material sequenced was CD8+ T cells from PBMCs. The receptor source for this set is a human donor in good health (CMV status not recorded). Some clones in this sample may be carry-over from other donors' samples.

The CDR3 DNA sequence: TGCAGTGCTAGAGATCCGGGAAGAGAGACCCAGTACTTC. Protein sequence: CSARDPGRETQYF. The chain recombines TRBV20-1 with TRBJ2-5; possible D gene TRBD2, 5 bases. Germline CDR1 reads DFQATT; CDR2 reads SNEGSKA (reference sequence). This CDR3 has 13 amino acids. Trimming took off 0 bases at V and 4 bases at J, with 9 bases between the two ends.

This clonotype was detected only a few times. The chain couples TRBV30 to TRBJ2-7; D might be TRBD1 (5 bases). The CDR3 runs to 13 residues. Between the trimmed V and J ends, which lost 0 bases and 3 bases, there was a span of 9 bases. Germline V gene data show CDR1 as GTSNPN and CDR2 as SVGIG (reference sequence). In DNA form, the CDR3 reads TGTGCCTGGAGTGTAGGGGCAGACTACGAGCAGTACTTC. Translating it yields CAWSVGADYEQYF.

The chain uses TRBV12-3 or TRBV12-4 and TRBJ2-3; D unclear. The CDR3 consists of 13 residues. V lost 6 bases and J lost 2, with 9 bases in between. DNA of the CDR3: TGTGCCAGCAGCCCCCACTCCACAGATACGCAGTATTTT. The encoded protein is CASSPHSTDTQYF.

This clonotype was observed a few times. The CDR3 sequence is CASSQTNNSPLHF. In nucleotides, the CDR3 is TGTGCCAGCTCTCAGACCAATAATTCACCCCTCCACTTT. The chain carries TRBV14 and TRBJ1-6; no firm D call. The CDR3 runs to 13 residues. Germline V gene lookup returns CDR1 SGHDN and CDR2 FVKESK. The V end was cut by 8 bases, the J end by 5 bases, with 10 bases between.

The sample holds many counts of this clonotype. CDR3 DNA: TGTGCCAGCGCTGATACAGGGGGCAGCTCCTACGAGCAGTACTTC. Translation: CASADTGGSSYEQYF. V gene TRBV28 combines with J gene TRBJ2-7; TRBD1 matches at 9 bases. Germline lookup yields CDR1 MDHEN and CDR2 SYDVKM. The CDR3 contains 15 residues. After removal of 8 bases from V and 0 bases from J, the junction contained 8 bases not matched to a gene. Full variable domain (remainder filled in from reference TRBV28 and TRBJ2-7): DVKVTQSSRYLVKRTGEKVFLECVQDMDHENMFWYRQDPGLGLRLIYFSYDVKMKEKGDIPEGYSVSREKKERFSLILESASTNQTSMYLCASADTGGSSYEQYFGPGTRLTVT.

The V call is TRBV27, the J call TRBJ1-1; D uncertain. CDR1 and CDR2 from the germline V gene are MNHEY and SMNVEV (reference sequence). CDR3 length: 14 amino acids. Between the trimmed V and J ends, which lost 6 bases and 2 bases, there was a span of 13 bases. This CDR3 reads CASSLEGLNTEAFF. CDR3 bases: TGTGCCAGCAGCCTCGAGGGTTTAAACACTGAAGCTTTCTTT.

The table lists this clonotype with a few counts. This chain joins TRBV7-9 and TRBJ1-2, with D possibly being TRBD1 (5 bases). The CDR3 loop spans 13 amino acids. CDR1 is SEHNR and CDR2 is FQNEAQ in the germline V gene (reference sequence). Trimming took 9 bases from V and 4 from J, leaving 15 bases between them. CDR3 region: CASHLAGVYGYTF. As DNA, the CDR3 is TGTGCCAGTCACCTCGCGGGGGTCTATGGCTACACCTTC. The variable domain in full, with the rest retrieved from reference TRBV7-9 and TRBJ1-2, is DTGVSQNPRHKITKRGQNVTFRCDPISEHNRLYWYRQTLGQGPEFLTYFQNEAQLEKSRLLSDRFSAERPKGSFSTLEIQRTEQGDSAMYLCASHLAGVYGYTFGSGTRLTVV.

This clonotype was observed a single time. The chain recombines TRBV7-6 with TRBJ2-5, with D tentatively TRBD2 (6 bases). CDR1 is SGHVS, CDR2 FNYEAQ, per germline. CDR3 length: 16 residues. In DNA, the CDR3 is TGTGTTAGCAGCTTAGGCAGGGCGGGATTTGAGGAGACCCAGTACTTC. This translates into CVSSLGRAGFEETQYF.

The table lists this clonotype with many counts. The V gene is TRBV27, the J gene TRBJ2-1; D is uncertain. Trimming took off 5 bases at V and 5 bases at J, with 19 bases between the two ends. The CDR3 has 16 amino acids. The germline gives CDR1 MNHEY, CDR2 SMNVEV (reference sequence). The DNA of the CDR3 is TGTGCCAGCAGTCTCACCGCCTGGGTTGGGGACAATGAGCAGTTCTTC. Protein product: CASSLTAWVGDNEQFF.

This clonotype was recorded at least ten times. The chain carries TRBV7-6 and TRBJ2-3; the D gene is possibly TRBD2 (6 bases). CDR1 SGHVS and CDR2 FNYEAQ come from the germline V gene. The V end lost 5 bases, the J end lost 4 bases, and 16 bases lay between the germline ends. The CDR3 sequence is 15 residues long. The CDR3 DNA follows: TGTGCCAGCAGCCCCCTGGCTAGGGAGGCAGATACGCAGTATTTT. This translates into CASSPLAREADTQYF.

This clonotype has a count of ten or more. CDR3 sequence: CASSDSPGYGYTF. The DNA for the CDR3 is TGCGCCAGCAGTGACAGCCCGGGGTATGGCTACACCTTC. V is TRBV10-2 and J is TRBJ1-2; D is uncertain. The CDR3 covers 13 residues. V was cut by 3 bases and J by 5 bases, with 10 bases left in between. Germline values: CDR1 WSHSY, CDR2 SAAADI.

This clonotype has only a few counts. The rearrangement joins TRBV27 to TRBJ2-3; 11 bases are shared with TRBD2. Losses at the gene ends were 10 bases for V and 4 bases for J; bases not matched to a gene: 7. Germline assignment: CDR1 MNHEY and CDR2 SMNVEV (reference sequence). The CDR3 runs 14 residues. CDR3 region: CATSGTSGPDTQYF. The DNA for the CDR3 is TGTGCCACTTCCGGGACTAGCGGCCCAGATACGCAGTATTTT.

This clonotype showed up many times. The V call is TRBV7-9, the J call TRBJ2-7, with D uncertain. Germline CDR1 reads SEHNR; CDR2 reads FQNEAQ (reference sequence). Deletions cut 3 bases from V and 3 bases from J, with 12 bases between. CDR3 length equals 14 residues. CDR3 amino acids: CASSFETNRYEQYF. The DNA of the CDR3 is TGTGCCAGCAGCTTTGAGACAAACCGCTACGAGCAGTACTTC.

This clonotype was seen many times. The gene calls are TRBV28 and TRBJ1-3; D gene unclear. Germline V CDR1 and CDR2: MDHEN, SYDVKM. The CDR3 consists of 15 residues. Trimming shortened V by 3 bases and J by 5 bases, and 14 bases separated the two germline ends. The CDR3 DNA follows: TGTGCCAGCAGTTTTGAGGACCCCCTTAGAAACACCATATATTTT. Translating it yields CASSFEDPLRNTIYF. Full variable domain (rest looked up from reference TRBV28 and TRBJ1-3): DVKVTQSSRYLVKRTGEKVFLECVQDMDHENMFWYRQDPGLGLRLIYFSYDVKMKEKGDIPEGYSVSREKKERFSLILESASTNQTSMYLCASSFEDPLRNTIYFGEGSWLTVV.

This clonotype appeared many times. V is TRBV11-2 and J is TRBJ2-1; 11 nucleotides match TRBD2. Losses at the gene ends were 5 bases for V and 7 bases for J; bases not matched to a gene: 10. In germline, CDR1 is SGHAT, CDR2 FQNNGV. The CDR3 is 16 amino acids. The CDR3 sequence is CASSRWASGGWNEQFF. The CDR3 DNA reads as TGTGCCAGCAGCCGGTGGGCTAGCGGGGGGTGGAATGAGCAGTTCTTC.

The chain uses TRBV7-3 and TRBJ2-1; 9 bases agree with TRBD1. The CDR3 spans 17 residues. Per germline, CDR1 SGHTA and CDR2 FQGTGA. V was clipped by 1 base and J by 10 bases; unmatched bases: 14. The CDR3 DNA follows: TGTGCCAGCAGCTTAAGTCTCGGGACAGGGCCACGAACAGAGCAGTTCTTC. It translates to CASSLSLGTGPRTEQFF.

In its sample, this clonotype was seen many times. V is TRBV19 and J is TRBJ1-1; maybe TRBD1 (6 bases). The germline V gene has CDR1 LNHDA and CDR2 SQIVND (reference sequence). The CDR3 is 14 residues long. Trimming took 7 bases from V and 6 from J, leaving 18 bases between them. CDR3 nucleotides: TGTGCCAGTATAGGGGGTGGGGCCCGCGCTGAAGCTTTCTTT. This translates into CASIGGGARAEAFF.

The chain links TRBV15 to TRBJ1-5, with D unresolved. CDR3 size: 14 residues. CDR1 and CDR2 (germline): LNHNV, YYDKDF (reference sequence). Trimming removed 3 bases from V and 0 bases from J, with 6 bases in between. For the CDR3, the DNA is TGTGCCACCAGCAGCACAGATAGCAATCAGCCCCAGCATTTT. Its protein product is CATSSTDSNQPQHF.

This clonotype occurred a few times. This chain connects TRBV20-1 to TRBJ2-3; tentative D call: TRBD2 (7 bases). Germline CDR1 reads DFQATT; CDR2 reads SNEGSKA (reference sequence). The CDR3 spans 16 residues. Trimming left V 0 bases short and J 0 bases short, with 13 bases between. CDR3 nucleotide sequence: TGCAGTGCTAGAGATCTGGCGGGGGCGAGCACAGATACGCAGTATTTT. Its protein is CSARDLAGASTDTQYF.

This clonotype has at least ten counts. V usage is TRBV12-3 or TRBV12-4 and J usage is TRBJ1-2; unclear D gene. V was trimmed by 5 bases and J by 4 bases, leaving 17 bases between them. The CDR3 is made up of 15 amino acids. CDR3 in amino acids: CASSLGAADFYGYTF. Here the CDR3 DNA reads TGTGCCAGCAGTCTCGGAGCGGCAGACTTCTATGGCTACACCTTC.

The V gene is TRBV19, the J gene TRBJ2-7; D is unclear. Looked up from germline, CDR1 is LNHDA and CDR2 is SQIVND (reference sequence). The CDR3 sequence is 14 residues long. Trimming shortened V by 5 bases and J by 1 base, and 12 bases separated the two germline ends. Here the CDR3 DNA reads TGTGCCAGTAGTTGGAACTCCCGGTCCTACGAGCAGTACTTC. Protein sequence: CASSWNSRSYEQYF.

Concerning this clonotype: A read error is possible here, since a much larger clone lies one base away. V gene TRBV7-9 combines with J gene TRBJ2-7; 10 positions match TRBD1. This CDR3 comprises 15 residues. Looked up from germline, CDR1 is SEHNR and CDR2 is FQNEAQ (reference sequence). The CDR3 region is CASSPDRGPLYEKYF. The CDR3 bases are TGTGCCAGCAGCCCCGACAGGGGGCCCCTCTACGAGAAGTACTTC.

This clonotype has only a few counts. The rearrangement uses TRBV30 and TRBJ2-5; 11 bases map to TRBD1. The CDR3 length is 14 residues. V lost 4 bases and J lost 2; bases outside the gene matches: 3. Germline V gene data show CDR1 as GTSNPN and CDR2 as SVGIG (reference sequence). The CDR3 loop reads CAWNRDRGQETQYF. The DNA of the CDR3 is TGTGCCTGGAATCGGGACAGGGGGCAAGAGACCCAGTACTTC.

This clonotype has at least ten counts. This chain links TRBV7-8 with TRBJ1-1; D is undetermined. This CDR3 spans 13 amino acids. From germline, CDR1 is SGHVS and CDR2 FQNEAQ. Deletions cut 7 bases from V and 8 bases from J, with 17 bases between. CDR3 in amino acids: CASIIAGTAEAFF. DNA of the CDR3: TGTGCCAGCATTATAGCGGGCACGGCAGAAGCTTTCTTT.

About this clonotype: Compared with germline, one end of the junction differs, possibly owing to a read error. CDR3 in amino acids: CATKKSGTSGVSLTGVLFF. The CDR3 nucleotides are TGTGCCACCAAAAAATCCGGGACTAGCGGGGTATCGTTAACCGGGGTGCTGTTTTTT. The V call is TRBV15, the J call TRBJ2-2, with TRBD2 identical over 13 bases. Germline values: CDR1 LNHNV, CDR2 YYDKDF (reference sequence). The CDR3 has 19 residues.

This clonotype was counted ten times or more. J is TRBJ2-5 and V is TRBV7-6; maybe TRBD2 (6 bases). The germline V gene has CDR1 SGHVS and CDR2 FNYEAQ. The CDR3 extends over 14 amino acids. Trimming took off 2 bases at V and 4 bases at J, with 11 bases between the two ends. The CDR3 protein is CASSLRSSAETQYF. CDR3 bases: TGTGCCAGCAGCTTAAGATCTAGCGCAGAGACCCAGTACTTC.

This clonotype has more than one count but fewer than ten. The genes are TRBV5-1 and TRBJ2-1; 7 positions agree with TRBD1. The CDR3 contains 16 residues. Germline V gives CDR1 SGHRS, CDR2 YFSETQ. V gave up 0 bases and J gave up 8 bases; unmatched junction bases: 11. This CDR3 reads CASSLGDRRLDDEQFF. The DNA of the CDR3 is TGCGCCAGCAGCTTGGGGGACAGAAGGCTAGACGATGAGCAGTTCTTC. Supplemented by reference TRBV5-1 and TRBJ2-1, the full variable domain reads KAGVTQTPRYLIKTRGQQVTLSCSPISGHRSVSWYQQTPGQGLQFLFEYFSETQRNKGNFPGRFSGRQFSNSRSEMNVSTLELGDSALYLCASSLGDRRLDDEQFFGPGTRLTVL.

This clonotype was counted at least ten times. The rearrangement links TRBV7-9 to TRBJ1-2; no definite D call. Germline V lookup: CDR1 SEHNR, CDR2 FQNEAQ (reference sequence). CDR3 length: 15 amino acids. Trimming stripped 5 bases from V and 4 bases from J, with 17 bases between. In DNA form, the CDR3 reads TGTGCCAGCAGCCCCTCACCCGTGAGAGGCTATGGCTACACCTTC. Protein: CASSPSPVRGYGYTF.

The V call is TRBV28, the J call TRBJ1-5; D is perhaps TRBD1 (5 bases). The V end lost 7 bases, the J end lost 3 bases, and 13 bases lay between the germline ends. CDR1 is MDHEN and CDR2 is SYDVKM in the germline V gene. The CDR3 has 14 amino acids. The chain's CDR3 is CASTPAGYNQPQHF. CDR3 DNA sequence: TGTGCCAGCACCCCCGCAGGGTACAATCAGCCCCAGCATTTT.

This clonotype was found many times. The V call is TRBV27, the J call TRBJ2-1, with D hard to call. Germline V gene data show CDR1 as MNHEY and CDR2 as SMNVEV (reference sequence). V lost 2 bases to trimming and J lost 2 bases, with 7 bases between them. This CDR3 spans 14 amino acids. CDR3 coding DNA: TGTGCCAGCAGTTTAACGCCAGCCTACAATGAGCAGTTCTTC. Translated, it gives CASSLTPAYNEQFF.

The CDR3 loop reads CASSVDGTPTEAFF. In nucleotides, the CDR3 is TGTGCCAGCAGCGTAGACGGAACCCCCACTGAAGCTTTCTTT. V usage is TRBV9 and J usage is TRBJ1-1; D unclear. CDR3 length equals 14 residues. The germline gives CDR1 SGDLS, CDR2 YYNGEE. Trimming pared 0 bases from V and 4 bases from J, leaving 10 bases between.